These 29 T cell receptor beta chains share one sample of origin, sequenced in a study of T-cell reconstitution after alpha-beta-depleted transplantation in children. A TCRbeta library incorporating unique molecular identifiers was prepared. TCRdb analysed the PCR reads with MiXCR anew, one entry per CDR3 protein. The table includes around 530,000 distinct CDR3 sequences, less than 35% detected once. The sequenced sample was PBMCs from the stem cell graft donor, obtained from the stem cell graft. These receptors came from a human donor who donated a stem cell graft to a child with aplastic anemia.

This chain links TRBV7-2 with TRBJ2-5; no clear D gene. V gave up 5 bases and J gave up 1 base, with 17 bases separating them. Germline lookup yields CDR1 SGHTA and CDR2 FQGNSA. The CDR3 length is 16 residues. CDR3 sequence (DNA): TGTGCCAGCAGCGCCCCCCGTAGTAGGCTCCAAGAGACCCAGTACTTC. Amino acids: CASSAPRSRLQETQYF.

This clonotype was recorded a few times. The rearrangement links TRBV7-3 to TRBJ2-1; D could derive from TRBD1 or TRBD2 (5 bases each). The V gene's germline CDR1 is SGHTA and CDR2 FQGTGA. The CDR3 contains 13 residues. V dropped 3 bases and J dropped 9 bases, with 12 bases sitting between them. The CDR3: CASSLSGTLEQFF. In DNA, the CDR3 is TGTGCCAGCAGCTTGTCGGGGACCCTTGAGCAGTTCTTC.

The V gene is TRBV20-1, the J gene TRBJ2-7; D tentatively reads TRBD1 or TRBD2 (5 bases each). With 0 bases removed from V and 2 bases from J, the gap between germline ends came to 17 bases. In germline, CDR1 is DFQATT, CDR2 SNEGSKA (reference sequence). This CDR3 region has 16 residues. CDR3 bases: TGCAGTGCTAGAGAGCCTAGGGCTAGAGGGGCCTACGAGCAGTACTTC. Translation gives CSAREPRARGAYEQYF.

This sequence joins TRBV27 and TRBJ2-3, with TRBD2 as a possible D gene (5 bases). V gave up 4 bases and J gave up 6 bases, with 14 bases separating them. Per germline, CDR1 MNHEY and CDR2 SMNVEV (reference sequence). This CDR3 contains 14 residues. The CDR3 spells CASSSDSSRDTQYF. CDR3 DNA: TGTGCCAGCAGTTCGGACTCGTCCCGTGATACGCAGTATTTT.

This clonotype was observed a handful of times. The V call is TRBV18, the J call TRBJ2-2; 8 bases are shared with TRBD1. The CDR3 consists of 15 residues. From germline, CDR1 is KGHSH and CDR2 LQKENI. Trimming cost V 5 bases and J 1 base; bases outside gene matches: 3. CDR3 DNA sequence: TGTGCCAGCTCATCCACAGGGGGGAACACCGGGGAGCTGTTTTTT. Translating it yields CASSSTGGNTGELFF.

The rearrangement uses TRBV7-2 and TRBJ2-3; 16 bases match TRBD2. The CDR3 sequence is 17 residues long. Germline CDR1 and CDR2: SGHTA and FQGNSA. Germline trimming cut 3 bases from V and 6 bases from J; bases unmatched to any gene: 6. In DNA form, the CDR3 reads TGTGCCAGCAGCTTCCCGGGACTAGCGGGAGGGCCGGATACGCAGTATTTT. This sequence encodes CASSFPGLAGGPDTQYF.

The rearrangement joins TRBV7-2 to TRBJ1-5, with 9 bases matching TRBD1. CDR3 length: 16 residues. Germline V gene sequence: CDR1 SGHTA, CDR2 FQGNSA. Trimming at V came to 5 bases and at J to 6 bases, leaving 11 bases not matched to a gene. The DNA for the CDR3 is TGTGCCAGCAGCCCCAGAACGGGACAGGGCACTCAGCCCCAGCATTTT. This sequence encodes CASSPRTGQGTQPQHF.

The chain employs TRBV6-1 and TRBJ2-3; no clear D. Germline CDR1 MNHNS, CDR2 SASEGT. The germline V and J ends were trimmed by 6 bases and 8 bases, with 21 bases remaining between them. This CDR3 contains 15 residues. The CDR3 DNA reads as TGTGCCAGCAGCCCCGGGTCCCCGTGGTCTGGTACGCAGTATTTT. Protein product: CASSPGSPWSGTQYF.

The chain uses TRBV27 and TRBJ1-1; D may be TRBD1 (6 bases). There are 14 residues in the CDR3. Trimming stripped 6 bases from V and 6 bases from J, with 17 bases between. Per germline, CDR1 MNHEY and CDR2 SMNVEV (reference sequence). The CDR3 DNA is TGTGCCAGCAGCCTCGGACAGACAAGGGCTGAAGCTTTCTTT. It translates to CASSLGQTRAEAFF.

This chain joins TRBV28 and TRBJ2-5; TRBD1 aligns across 12 bases. The V and J ends lost 4 bases and 4 bases, in that order; junction bases with no gene match: 7. The CDR3 loop spans 16 amino acids. CDR1 MDHEN and CDR2 SYDVKM come from the germline V gene. CDR3 sequence reads: CASSSSGTGGRETQYF. DNA of the CDR3: TGTGCCAGCAGTTCCTCCGGGACAGGGGGCCGAGAGACCCAGTACTTC.

This rearrangement joins TRBV7-9 to TRBJ1-1, with 7 nucleotides matching TRBD1. The CDR3 extends over 13 amino acids. Per the germline V gene, CDR1 is SEHNR and CDR2 is FQNEAQ (reference sequence). V lost 10 bases and J lost 0; bases outside the gene matches: 5. The CDR3 bases are TGTGCCACCACAGGGGCGCTGAACACTGAAGCTTTCTTT. This codes for CATTGALNTEAFF.

The CDR3: CASSERTGSYNEQFF. CDR3 DNA: TGCGCCAGCAGCGAACGAACAGGCTCCTACAATGAGCAGTTCTTC. The rearrangement joins TRBV5-1 to TRBJ2-1, with D tentatively TRBD1 (5 bases). Germline V gives CDR1 SGHRS, CDR2 YFSETQ. Trimming took 4 bases from V and 0 from J, leaving 11 bases between them. This CDR3 is built from 15 residues.

The V gene is TRBV12-3 or TRBV12-4, the J gene TRBJ1-5; maybe TRBD1 (5 bases). The CDR3 length is 18 residues. V lost 0 bases and J lost 0, with 15 bases in between. The CDR3 DNA reads TGTGCCAGCAGTTTAGCTCTTGGACACCGAAGTAGCAATCAGCCCCAGCATTTT. The encoded protein is CASSLALGHRSSNQPQHF.

This clonotype has a handful of counts. The chain carries TRBV27 and TRBJ2-7; TRBD1 agrees at 7 bases. Germline V lookup: CDR1 MNHEY, CDR2 SMNVEV (reference sequence). CDR3 size: 17 residues. The V and J ends lost 5 bases and 1 base, in that order; junction bases with no gene match: 14. CDR3 residues: CASSPLSTGTASYEQYV. Here the CDR3 DNA reads TGTGCCAGCAGTCCACTTTCCACCGGGACAGCGTCCTACGAGCAGTACGTC.

In this sample, this clonotype turned up a few times. V is TRBV20-1 and J is TRBJ1-1; D uncertain. There are 13 residues in the CDR3. From germline, CDR1 is DFQATT and CDR2 SNEGSKA (reference sequence). Trimming took 5 bases from V and 6 from J, leaving 16 bases between them. The CDR3 DNA is TGCAGTGCTCGACCAAGGGTCGGGCCTGAAGCTTTCTTT. Protein: CSARPRVGPEAFF.

The genes are TRBV19 and TRBJ2-1; either TRBD1 or TRBD2 may fit D (7 bases each). The CDR3 contains 16 residues. CDR1 LNHDA and CDR2 SQIVND come from the germline V gene (reference sequence). V was trimmed by 3 bases and J by 8 bases, leaving 20 bases between them. The CDR3 sequence is CASSMRRPGGRDEQFF. The CDR3 bases are TGTGCCAGTAGTATGAGGCGGCCAGGGGGGAGGGATGAGCAGTTCTTC.

The CDR3 coding sequence is TGTGCCTGGAGCTGTAGCGGGAGCCAACCAAACAATGAGCAGTTCTTC. This codes for CAWSCSGSQPNNEQFF. The chain recombines TRBV30 with TRBJ2-1; the match to TRBD2 covers 9 bases. CDR1 GTSNPN and CDR2 SVGIG come from the germline V gene (reference sequence). J gave up 5 bases and V 3 bases, and 11 bases lay outside the gene matches. This CDR3 contains 16 residues. Looking up the rest from reference TRBV30 and TRBJ2-1 gives the full variable domain: SQTIHQWPATLVQPVGSPLSLECTVEGTSNPNLYWYRQAAGRGLQLLFYSVGIGQISSEVPQNLSASRPQDRQFILSSKKLLLSDSGFYLCAWSCSGSQPNNEQFFGPGTRLTVL.

V and J are TRBV11-3 and TRBJ2-1; D may be TRBD2 (6 bases). This CDR3 region has 16 residues. CDR1 is SGHNT, CDR2 YENEEA, per germline. Trimming stripped 4 bases from V and 7 bases from J, with 20 bases between. CDR3 sequence (DNA): TGTGCCAGCAGCTCCACCGGGTACCGGGAGCGAAATGAGCAGTTCTTC. Translation gives CASSSTGYRERNEQFF.

The chain recombines TRBV12-3 or TRBV12-4 with TRBJ1-2; no reliable D call. The V end was cut by 5 bases, the J end by 7 bases, with 14 bases between. The CDR3 contains 13 residues. CDR3 residues: CASSRHAGSGYTF. CDR3 in DNA: TGTGCCAGCAGTCGCCACGCCGGCTCTGGCTACACCTTC.

Comments on this clonotype: A much larger clone differs by one base, so this may be a read error. The CDR3 reads CASSLARSYNEQFF. The CDR3 region has the DNA TGCGCCAGCAGCTTGGCCCGCTCCTACAATGAGCAGTTCTTC. The chain uses TRBV5-1 and TRBJ2-1; the D is unclear. In germline, CDR1 is SGHRS, CDR2 YFSETQ. The CDR3 length is 14 residues. V lost 0 bases, J lost 0 bases, and 4 bases lay in between.

This chain connects TRBV5-1 to TRBJ2-7, with a possible D match to TRBD2 (5 bases). CDR3 length: 14 amino acids. V was trimmed by 0 bases and J by 5 bases, leaving 12 bases between them. Germline CDR1 is SGHRS and CDR2 is YFSETQ. The CDR3 coding sequence is TGCGCCAGCAGCTTGGCGGTTCGGGAAGACGAGCAGTACTTC. It encodes CASSLAVREDEQYF.

This clonotype appeared a few times. The CDR3 loop is CASSIMDNRRIWNQPQHF. The CDR3 nucleotides are TGTGCCAGCAGCATTATGGACAATCGTCGAATCTGGAATCAGCCCCAGCATTTT. This chain connects TRBV11-2 to TRBJ1-5, with D possibly matching TRBD1 (5 bases). With 5 bases removed from V and 4 bases from J, the gap between germline ends came to 24 bases. Germline loops: CDR1 SGHAT, CDR2 FQNNGV. The CDR3 is made up of 18 amino acids.

V is TRBV21-1 and J is TRBJ2-3. TRBV21-1 is an annotated pseudogene. The CDR3 length is 16 residues. CDR3 loop: CASSKSLSVSTDTQYF. In DNA form, the CDR3 reads TGTGCCAGCAGCAAATCGCTATCTGTAAGCACAGATACGCAGTATTTT.

This chain joins TRBV5-5 and TRBJ2-6; D gene ambiguous. The CDR3 runs to 17 residues. Trimming took off 0 bases at V and 0 bases at J, with 10 bases between the two ends. Germline CDR1 reads SGHKS; CDR2 reads YYEKEE (reference sequence). The CDR3 region is CASSLVGGNSGANVLTF. Written as DNA, the CDR3 is TGTGCCAGCAGCTTGGTAGGCGGAAACTCTGGGGCCAACGTCCTGACTTTC.

V is TRBV5-1 and J is TRBJ2-4; D is unclear. Germline V gene sequence: CDR1 SGHRS, CDR2 YFSETQ. This CDR3 contains 16 residues. V was trimmed by 5 bases and J by 0 bases, leaving 15 bases between them. Here the CDR3 reads CASSPGQSLAKNIQYF. CDR3 bases: TGCGCCAGCAGTCCCGGGCAGAGCCTAGCCAAAAACATTCAGTACTTC.

This clonotype showed up many times. CDR3 sequence: CASSSARNEQFF. The DNA of the CDR3 is TGTGCCAGCAGCTCAGCGAGGAATGAGCAGTTCTTC. The V gene is TRBV13, the J gene TRBJ2-1; D is unresolved. In germline, CDR1 is PRHDT, CDR2 FYEKMQ (reference sequence). The germline V and J ends were trimmed by 4 bases and 7 bases, with 8 bases remaining between them. The CDR3 runs to 12 residues.

The chain carries TRBV18 and TRBJ1-3, with 8 bases lining up with TRBD1. Germline V gene sequence: CDR1 KGHSH, CDR2 LQKENI. The V gene end was trimmed by 3 bases and the J gene end by 0 bases; junction bases not matched to a gene: 7. The CDR3 totals 17 residues. The CDR3 loop is CASSPEDRAPSGNTIYF. In DNA, the CDR3 is TGTGCCAGCTCACCGGAGGACAGGGCCCCCTCTGGAAACACCATATATTTT.

In its sample, this clonotype was seen many times. V and J are TRBV7-2 and TRBJ2-1; D ambiguous. V gave up 3 bases and J gave up 1 base, with 1 base separating them. This CDR3 has 12 amino acids. Germline CDR1 is SGHTA and CDR2 is FQGNSA. CDR3 nucleotides: TGTGCCAGCAGCTTTTCCTACAATGAGCAGTTCTTC. Its protein product is CASSFSYNEQFF.

The rearrangement uses TRBV9 and TRBJ2-2, with 16 nucleotides matching TRBD2. The CDR3 spans 19 residues. Looked up from germline, CDR1 is SGDLS and CDR2 is YYNGEE. The J segment lost 7 bases and the V segment lost 3 bases, leaving 12 bases of the junction unmatched. The CDR3, as DNA: TGTGCCAGCAGCGCGCGACCGGGACTAGCGGGAGGGCCAGGCGGGGAGCTGTTTTTT. Its translation: CASSARPGLAGGPGGELFF.